The 30 T cell receptor beta chains listed next were all sequenced from one sample in a study of Tregs in tolerant kidney transplant recipients. The nonmyeloablative bone marrow transplants came from related graft donors, with transient mixed chimerism. Libraries were prepared by immunoSEQ multiplex PCR; TCRdb keeps only in-frame clonotypes and omits some of them. The sample includes about 6,000 clones. The sequencing used CD8+ T cells from blood (PBMCs), collected 12 months after the transplant. The receptors stem from a human patient who received a combined kidney and bone marrow transplant. A share of the T cells may be of graft donor origin.

Worth noting for this clone: The read terminates 3 residues before the CDR3 end, so the remaining end is supplied by the germline J gene. This sequence joins TRBV19 and TRBJ2-1, with 8 nucleotides matching TRBD1. The CDR3 spans 13 residues. Unmatched junction bases numbered 5, after V lost 6 bases and J lost 7 bases. Germline V gives CDR1 LNHDA, CDR2 SQIVND (reference sequence). CDR3 amino acids: CASRQGALNEQFF. The sequenced part of the CDR3 DNA is TGTGCCAGTAGGCAGGGGGCTCTAAATGAG.

By frequency, this clone is medium-sized. The sequenced fragment ends 3 residues before the CDR3 boundary, so the rest is inferred from the germline J gene. The chain joins TRBV4-1 to TRBJ2-6; 12 bases line up with TRBD1. CDR3 size: 17 residues. Germline V gene lookup returns CDR1 MGHRA and CDR2 YSYEKL. Losses at the gene ends were 3 bases for V and 2 bases for J; bases not matched to a gene: 2. The part of the CDR3 DNA that was read is TGCGCCAGCAGCCACCGGGACAGGGGGCCTGGGGCCAACGTC. Protein sequence: CASSHRDRGPGANV. The full CDR3 is CASSHRDRGPGANVLTF.

Turning to this clone: The read stops 3 residues short of the end of the CDR3; the missing end is completed from the germline J gene. This rearrangement joins TRBV20-1 to TRBJ2-7; maybe TRBD2 (7 bases). Germline CDR1 reads DFQATT; CDR2 reads SNEGSKA (reference sequence). The V end lost 4 bases, the J end lost 1 base, and 17 bases lay between the germline ends. This CDR3 comprises 15 residues. The CDR3: CSATSLRGASYEQYF. CDR3 DNA, as far as it was read: TGCAGTGCTACCTCTCTACGGGGGGCATCCTACGAG.

As to this clone: The observed sequence ends 3 residues before the CDR3 terminus, with the missing tail filled in from the germline J gene. The V gene is TRBV7-9, the J gene TRBJ1-3; D might be TRBD1 (6 bases). The CDR3 is 15 residues long. V lost 5 bases and J 2 bases, leaving 13 bases between the germline ends. Germline CDR1 SEHNR, CDR2 FQNEAQ (reference sequence). The CDR3 loop is CASSPLTGAGNTIYF. The covered CDR3 bases are TGTGCCAGCAGCCCGTTGACAGGTGCTGGAAACACC.

CDR3 DNA (partial): TGTGCCAGCAGTTTGGCGGGGGCAGGTGAG. Its translation: CASSLAGAGE. The whole CDR3 protein reads CASSLAGAGEQFF. The chain couples TRBV12-3 or TRBV12-4 to TRBJ2-1; D possibly corresponds to TRBD2 (7 bases). The read falls 3 residues short of the CDR3 end, and the missing part is taken from the germline J gene. Trimming left V 3 bases short and J 9 bases short, with 12 bases between. This CDR3 has 13 residues.

In regard to this clone: The read gets to within 3 residues of the CDR3 end, and the germline J gene fills in the rest. The gene calls are TRBV5-8 and TRBJ2-1; D is unresolved. The germline V gene has CDR1 SGHTS and CDR2 YDEGEE. V was shortened by 0 bases and J by 6 bases, with 4 bases between the two germline ends. The CDR3 has 12 amino acids. CDR3 DNA (partial): TGTGCCAGCAGCTTGGGGCTCAATGAG. Translation gives CASSLGLNE. The full CDR3 protein reads CASSLGLNEQFF.

Comments on this clone: The read terminates 3 residues ahead of where the CDR3 ends, so the germline J gene completes it. The chain employs TRBV5-5 and TRBJ2-7; D might be TRBD2 (6 bases). CDR1 and CDR2 (germline): SGHKS, YYEKEE (reference sequence). V lost 0 bases and J 2 bases, leaving 12 bases between the germline ends. The CDR3 length is 15 residues. Partial CDR3 DNA: TGTGCCAGCAGCTTGGGGCTAGCGAGCGCCTACGAG. Its translation: CASSLGLASAYE. The entire CDR3 protein reads CASSLGLASAYEQYF.

Of note for this clone: The CDR3 end falls 3 residues outside the read, so it is completed with the germline J gene. The genes are TRBV29-1 and TRBJ2-3, with TRBD2 identical over 9 bases. V shed 6 bases and J 3 bases; nucleotides not matched to a gene: 7. This CDR3 region has 14 residues. CDR1 is SQVTM and CDR2 is ANQGSEA in the germline V gene. This chain's CDR3 is CSVLGLAGTDTQYF. CDR3 bases read: TGCAGCGTCTTGGGCCTAGCGGGGACAGATACG.

On this clone: The CDR3 extends 3 residues past the end of the read, so its final part is completed from the germline J gene. This chain connects TRBV19 to TRBJ2-1; possibly TRBD1 for D (5 bases). This CDR3 comprises 13 residues. Trimming pared 6 bases from V and 4 bases from J, leaving 10 bases between. Germline V lookup: CDR1 LNHDA, CDR2 SQIVND (reference sequence). CDR3 sequence reads: CASRDTLYNEQFF. The DNA read from the CDR3 is TGTGCCAGTAGGGACACGCTATACAATGAG.

The sequenced part of the CDR3 DNA is TGTGCCAGCAGTCACTCCTACAATGAG. It translates to CASSHSYNE. The full CDR3 reads CASSHSYNEQFF. The chain carries TRBV28 and TRBJ2-1; D unresolved. The read comes to an end 3 residues before the CDR3 does, leaving the germline J gene to fill in the end. V gave up 5 bases and J gave up 0 bases, with 2 bases separating them. The CDR3 covers 12 residues. Germline loops: CDR1 MDHEN, CDR2 SYDVKM.

As regards this clone: The read comes to an end 3 residues before the CDR3 does, leaving the germline J gene to fill in the end. V and J are TRBV6-1 and TRBJ2-3; 7 bases agree with TRBD2. The CDR3 is 18 residues long. The trim removed 2 bases at V and 0 bases at J, leaving 11 bases unmatched. Germline V lookup: CDR1 MNHNS, CDR2 SASEGT. CDR3 amino acids: CASSETRLAATSTDTQYF. The sequenced part of the CDR3 DNA is TGTGCCAGCAGTGAAACTCGACTAGCCGCAACTAGCACAGATACG.

A remark on this clone: Coverage ceases 3 residues before the CDR3 finishes, and the germline J gene fills in the end. The genes are TRBV7-6 and TRBJ2-1; D is undetermined. Trimming removed 3 bases from V and 0 bases from J, with 15 bases in between. The CDR3 runs 17 residues. Per germline, CDR1 SGHVS and CDR2 FNYEAQ. The CDR3 loop is CASSFAPSHSSYNEQFF. The sequenced CDR3 bases are TGTGCCAGCAGCTTTGCCCCAAGCCATAGCTCCTACAATGAG.

For this clone: The CDR3 end lies 3 residues beyond the end of the read and is filled in from the germline J gene. The chain carries TRBV19 and TRBJ2-1, with TRBD2 matching 10 bases. There are 16 residues in the CDR3. With V trimmed by 5 bases and J by 8 bases, 12 bases remained unmatched. CDR1 and CDR2 (germline): LNHDA, SQIVND (reference sequence). The DNA read from the CDR3 is TGTGCCAGTAGTCCCCCCTCTAGCGGGAGTGGGTATGAG. This translates into CASSPPSSGSGYE. The complete CDR3 protein is CASSPPSSGSGYEQFF.

Frequency places this clone as medium-sized. The CDR3 is cut off 3 residues early in the read; its end comes from the germline J gene. The chain couples TRBV2 to TRBJ2-3, with D uncertain. The CDR3 contains 14 residues. Germline lookup yields CDR1 SNHLY and CDR2 FYNNEI. Trimming took off 3 bases at V and 0 bases at J, with 7 bases between the two ends. CDR3 DNA, as far as it was read: TGTGCCAGCAGTGATCTAGATAGCACAGATACG. As protein: CASSDLDSTDT. The whole CDR3 protein is CASSDLDSTDTQYF.

Worth noting for this clone: The read halts 3 residues ahead of the CDR3 end, with the missing end drawn from the germline J gene. The gene calls are TRBV27 and TRBJ1-1; 9 positions match TRBD1. The CDR3 runs 13 residues. The V and J ends lost 8 bases and 5 bases, in that order; junction bases with no gene match: 6. In germline, CDR1 is MNHEY, CDR2 SMNVEV (reference sequence). CDR3 bases read: TGTGCCAGCCTCGGGACAGGGCATACTGAA. Its protein product is CASLGTGHTE. The entire CDR3 sequence reads CASLGTGHTEAFF.

The CDR3 spells CASSLTPPGQGAIYEQYF. The CDR3 bases that were read are TGTGCCAGCAGCTTAACGCCGCCTGGTCAGGGGGCGATCTACGAG. The chain recombines TRBV7-3 with TRBJ2-7; 8 bases are shared with TRBD1. The CDR3 is cut off 3 residues early in the read; its end comes from the germline J gene. Per the germline V gene, CDR1 is SGHTA and CDR2 is FQGTGA. V dropped 0 bases and J dropped 3; count of bases not matched to a gene: 13. This CDR3 is built from 18 residues.

Its frequency marks this clone as medium-sized. The read is 3 residues too short to cover the CDR3 end, so that end is filled in from the germline J gene. This sequence joins TRBV4-2 and TRBJ2-3; TRBD2 is a possible D gene (7 bases). The length of the CDR3 is 21 residues. Per germline, CDR1 LGHNA and CDR2 YNFKEQ. The germline V and J ends were trimmed by 4 bases and 3 bases, with 32 bases remaining between them. CDR3 sequence reads: CASSPSSRISGWGTRTDTQYF. Incomplete CDR3 DNA: TGTGCCAGCAGCCCTAGCTCCCGTATTAGCGGGTGGGGGACACGGACAGATACG.

As concerns this clone: The CDR3 end lies 3 residues beyond the end of the read and is filled in from the germline J gene. The chain recombines TRBV27 with TRBJ1-1, with 11 bases matching TRBD1. This CDR3 is 14 amino acids long. Germline trimming cut 2 bases from V and 7 bases from J; bases unmatched to any gene: 3. Germline values: CDR1 MNHEY, CDR2 SMNVEV (reference sequence). The part of the CDR3 DNA that was read is TGTGCCAGCAGTTTAGGACAGGGGGCGAATGAA. Its protein is CASSLGQGANE. The whole CDR3 reads CASSLGQGANEAFF.

About this clone: The sequence runs out 3 residues before the end of the CDR3; the remainder is reconstructed from the germline J gene. The V and J genes are TRBV7-8 and TRBJ1-2; perhaps TRBD1 as D (6 bases). The CDR3 runs to 18 residues. Germline V gene data show CDR1 as SGHVS and CDR2 as FQNEAQ. Trimming pared 1 base from V and 3 bases from J, leaving 21 bases between. The CDR3 is CASSLVVTGQYSDYGYTF. CDR3 bases read: TGTGCCAGCAGCTTAGTAGTGACAGGTCAATATAGTGACTATGGC. The entire variable domain, with the rest obtained from reference TRBV7-8 and TRBJ1-2, is as follows: GAGVSQSPRYKVAKRGQDVALRCDPISGHVSLFWYQQALGQGPEFLTYFQNEAQLDKSGLPSDRFFAERPEGSVSTLKIQRTQQEDSAVYLCASSLVVTGQYSDYGYTFGSGTRLTVV.

About this clone itself: The read is 3 residues too short to cover the CDR3 end, so that end is filled in from the germline J gene. The chain combines TRBV20-1 with TRBJ2-4; the match to TRBD2 covers 15 bases. Germline V gives CDR1 DFQATT, CDR2 SNEGSKA (reference sequence). The CDR3 is made up of 16 amino acids. V was pared by 3 bases and J by 3 bases, with 3 bases of the junction left unmatched. The sequenced part of the CDR3 DNA is TGCAGTGCTAGTGGGGGACTAGCGGGAGGCAAAAACATT. Residues: CSASGGLAGGKNI. The whole CDR3 sequence reads CSASGGLAGGKNIQYF.

Comment on this clone: The CDR3 end lies 3 residues beyond the end of the read and is filled in from the germline J gene. V and J are TRBV6-2 or TRBV6-3 and TRBJ2-7; D perhaps matches TRBD1 (6 bases). CDR1 and CDR2 (germline): MNHEY, SVGEGT. V lost 7 bases to trimming and J lost 6 bases, with 22 bases between them. The CDR3 extends over 15 amino acids. CDR3 DNA, as far as it was read: TGTGCCAGCACCCTAAAACAGGGTGGATTTGCCGAG. This codes for CASTLKQGGFAE. The full CDR3 is CASTLKQGGFAEQYF.

On this clone: The DNA ends 3 residues before the CDR3 does, and the rest of the CDR3 is filled in from the germline J gene. The chain has TRBV19 and TRBJ1-1; D is undetermined. The CDR3 has 13 amino acids. Trimming cost V 3 bases and J 3 bases, with 8 bases left between them. Germline V gene sequence: CDR1 LNHDA, CDR2 SQIVND (reference sequence). CDR3 DNA, as far as it was read: TGTGCCAGTAGTATCAGTAGGGACACTGAA. Its protein product is CASSISRDTE. The whole CDR3 sequence is CASSISRDTEAFF.

On this clone: One junction end disagrees with the germline gene, perhaps due to a read error. The read halts 3 residues ahead of the CDR3 end, with the missing end drawn from the germline J gene. The chain couples TRBV7-7 to TRBJ2-7, with D uncertain. From germline, CDR1 is SSHAT and CDR2 FNYEAQ (reference sequence). The CDR3 runs 13 residues. The CDR3 region is CASSSTLDGEQYF. The part of the CDR3 DNA that was read is TGTGCTAGCAGCTCGACATTAGACGGCGAG.

According to its frequency, this clone is medium-sized. The read halts 3 residues ahead of the CDR3 end, with the missing end drawn from the germline J gene. This sequence joins TRBV6-1 and TRBJ2-3; 8 bases align to TRBD2. Germline V CDR1 and CDR2: MNHNS, SASEGT. This CDR3 spans 18 amino acids. The V and J ends lost 2 bases and 1 base, in that order; junction bases with no gene match: 11. The CDR3: CASSEPAGGPSRTDTQYF. Partial CDR3 DNA: TGTGCCAGCAGTGAACCGGCGGGAGGCCCCTCCCGCACAGATACG.

To note about this clone: The read gets to within 3 residues of the CDR3 end, and the germline J gene fills in the rest. The chain uses TRBV28 and TRBJ2-5; D perhaps matches TRBD1 (6 bases). There are 15 residues in the CDR3. Germline V gene data show CDR1 as MDHEN and CDR2 as SYDVKM. Between the trimmed V and J ends, which lost 6 bases and 4 bases, there was a span of 18 bases. The CDR3 reads CASSPGDTRGETQYF. Incomplete CDR3 DNA: TGTGCCAGCAGCCCAGGGGACACCCGGGGAGAGACC.

About this clone: The read gets to within 3 residues of the CDR3 end, and the germline J gene fills in the rest. This chain joins TRBV20-1 and TRBJ2-5, with 8 bases aligning to TRBD2. The CDR3 spans 14 residues. Per the germline V gene, CDR1 is DFQATT and CDR2 is SNEGSKA (reference sequence). V was clipped by 0 bases and J by 5 bases; unmatched bases: 5. The sequenced part of the CDR3 DNA is TGCAGTGCTAGAGATCGGTCTAGCGGGGAGACC. This codes for CSARDRSSGET. In full, the CDR3 is CSARDRSSGETQYF.

As regards this clone: The CDR3 is cut off 3 residues early in the read; its end comes from the germline J gene. The rearrangement joins TRBV7-9 to TRBJ1-1; D unresolved. The CDR3 length is 11 residues. Per germline, CDR1 SEHNR and CDR2 FQNEAQ (reference sequence). V lost 3 bases and J 7 bases, leaving 6 bases between the germline ends. The covered CDR3 bases are TGTGCCAGCAGCTTTTCAGGTGAA. This encodes CASSFSGE. The complete CDR3 protein is CASSFSGEAFF.

As concerns this clone: The CDR3 extends 3 residues past the end of the read, so its final part is completed from the germline J gene. The chain links TRBV19 to TRBJ2-5; a weak D match, TRBD2 (6 bases). Germline-derived CDR1 and CDR2 are LNHDA and SQIVND (reference sequence). The V gene lost 1 base and the J gene lost 3 bases, with 15 bases spanning the gap. The CDR3 is 16 residues long. Here the CDR3 reads CASSIGSIAEEETQYF. The CDR3 bases that were read are TGTGCCAGTAGTATAGGTAGCATAGCGGAAGAAGAGACC.

This clone is called hyperexpanded based on its frequency. Read sequence stops 3 residues before the CDR3 end, and the germline J gene provides the missing end. The chain is built from TRBV30 and TRBJ2-7, with TRBD2 matching 8 bases. Germline-derived CDR1 and CDR2 are GTSNPN and SVGIG (reference sequence). This CDR3 comprises 16 residues. The V and J ends lost 5 bases and 3 bases, in that order; junction bases with no gene match: 15. CDR3 residues: CAWGRGREGSGYEQYF. The CDR3 DNA, read in part, is TGTGCCTGGGGTAGGGGCCGGGAGGGGTCGGGCTACGAG.

Points on this clone: The read is 3 residues too short to cover the CDR3 end, so that end is filled in from the germline J gene. The chain couples TRBV7-3 to TRBJ2-2, with TRBD2 identical over 7 bases. This CDR3 spans 15 amino acids. V gave up 5 bases and J gave up 4 bases; unmatched junction bases: 7. Germline V gives CDR1 SGHTA, CDR2 FQGTGA. Incomplete CDR3 DNA: TGTGCCAGCAGCCCATATGGGGGGGGCACCGGGGAG. Protein product: CASSPYGGGTGE. The full CDR3 reads CASSPYGGGTGELFF.